The clone carrying this TCR beta chain appeared a single time. The antigen remains undetermined. The record originates from a study of tumor and adjacent non-tumor tissue in lung cancer. No cell sorting was done before RNA was extracted from the tissue. This non-tumor lung sample came from over 3 cm beyond the tumor edge. A modified ARM-PCR protocol with three rounds of nested PCR amplified TCRbeta. Each CDR3 protein gets one entry after TCRdb re-called the multiplex PCR reads with MiXCR. The repertoire holds around 100,000 distinct CDR3 sequences, approximately 60% seen once, with roughly a fifth in the top ten. Findings and limits, study-wide: Normal lung showed higher cumulative top 100 clone frequency than tumor.

The germline gives CDR1 DFQATT, CDR2 SNEGSKA (reference sequence). The CDR3 is 13 residues long. V dropped 3 bases and J dropped 13 bases, with 22 bases sitting between them. This TCR was sampled from a man aged 30 to 39 with non-small cell lung cancer. The rearrangement uses TRBV20-1 and TRBJ2-7; D not resolved. The source material was distant non-tumor lung tissue. The chain's CDR3 is CSARLESSYGQYF. The CDR3, as DNA: TGCAGTGCTAGGCTCGAGAGCTCCTACGGGCAATACTTC.